The sequence of this T cell receptor (beta chain) was determined in a study of blood T cell repertoires in COVID-19 (dated by TCRdb to about 2020). Study-wide context: Samples covering the acute and convalescent phases of COVID-19 were provided by collaborators in the United States, Italy and Spain. The material from the prospective study consisted of cDNA or gDNA derived from T cells, B-cell-depleted T cells, or PBMCs. HLA class I and class II types, where available, came from metadata supplied by the sample provider rather than from assay-based typing. The repertoires were made available in a free public database intended to serve as a resource for research on the immune response to SARS-CoV-2. The sample metadata nearly always contained a de-identified subject ID, COVID-19 status, age in years and sex. Subjects who had been exposed to COVID-19, were actively infected with it, or had recovered from it provided the deeply sampled blood TCRbeta repertoires that made up the dataset. The samples were drawn from two sources: the first 160 participants of the ongoing ImmuneRACE study, and 1,254 subjects contributed by 6 global collaborators.

V loses 1 base, J loses 5 bases, and the germline ends lie 11 bases apart. Sequences KGHSH (CDR1) and LQKENI (CDR2) are obtained from the germline V gene. The CDR3 numbers 15 residues from cysteine through phenylalanine. Only the CDR3 portion is preserved as DNA: 45 bases, with reading frame beginning at the first base. TCRbeta CDR3 regions were amplified from genomic DNA using the immunoSEQ Assay, a bias-controlled multiplex PCR. For the original study's pipeline: The number of nucleated cells in each sample was estimated from the amplification of reference gene primers within the assay. To quantify the absolute abundance of each unique TCRbeta CDR3 rearrangement, sequence reads were collapsed and filtered. For each sample, productive Simpson clonality was calculated as the square root of Simpson's diversity index across productive rearrangements. TCRdb limited this immuneACCESS table to in-frame rearrangements with V and J called. A share of clones is missing; checked studies link under half to unresolved V genes, and the rest is unexplained. The V and J calls and clone size were taken over from that table, and D and trimming were inferred from the DNA. For this sample there are a few hundred thousand clones; roughly nine tenths appear just once. Around 3.2% of the sample lies in the top ten.

In the case of this clone: Its target antigen remains unknown. It has no much larger one-base neighbor in the sample; base qualities were not kept.

In the prospective study, participants were roughly 18 to 100 years old, resided in 24 geographic areas of the United States, and were enrolled through a virtual design. In the prospective study, cohorts were assigned on the basis of participant-reported clinical history obtained from a screening survey and a study questionnaire. Mobile phlebotomists in the prospective study collected whole blood, serum and a nasopharyngeal or oropharyngeal swab from every participant. Participants in the prospective study had the option to provide additional blood draws and questionnaires over a roughly 2-month period. Before DNA extraction, blood samples from the prospective study were shipped at room temperature or frozen. Findings and caveats that apply to the study as a whole: Clinical and demographic metadata were provided uncurated, with the amount varying by source and participant.

The V gene is TRBV18 and the J gene is TRBJ1-4; the D gene is perhaps TRBD1, from 6 matching bases. What was sequenced was PBMCs or T cells enriched from blood (not recorded which). This clonotype originated in a woman under 30 in a cohort exposed to, infected with or recovered from COVID-19 (not recorded which). The CDR3 corresponds to CASSPQGVENEKLFF. The DNA is TGTGCCAGCTCACCACAGGGGGTAGAAAATGAAAAACTGTTTTTT.